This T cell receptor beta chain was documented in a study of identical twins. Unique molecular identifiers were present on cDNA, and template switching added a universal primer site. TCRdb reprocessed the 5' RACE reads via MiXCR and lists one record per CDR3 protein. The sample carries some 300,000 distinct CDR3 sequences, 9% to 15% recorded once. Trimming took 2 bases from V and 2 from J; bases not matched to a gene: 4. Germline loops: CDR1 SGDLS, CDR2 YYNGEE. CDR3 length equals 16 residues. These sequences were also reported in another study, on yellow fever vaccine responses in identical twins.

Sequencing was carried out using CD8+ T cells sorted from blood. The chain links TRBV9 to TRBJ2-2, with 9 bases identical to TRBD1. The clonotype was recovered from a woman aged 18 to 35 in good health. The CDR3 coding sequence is TGTGCCAGCAGCGTCCCACAGGGGGCTAACACCGGGGAGCTGTTTTTT. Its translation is CASSVPQGANTGELFF.